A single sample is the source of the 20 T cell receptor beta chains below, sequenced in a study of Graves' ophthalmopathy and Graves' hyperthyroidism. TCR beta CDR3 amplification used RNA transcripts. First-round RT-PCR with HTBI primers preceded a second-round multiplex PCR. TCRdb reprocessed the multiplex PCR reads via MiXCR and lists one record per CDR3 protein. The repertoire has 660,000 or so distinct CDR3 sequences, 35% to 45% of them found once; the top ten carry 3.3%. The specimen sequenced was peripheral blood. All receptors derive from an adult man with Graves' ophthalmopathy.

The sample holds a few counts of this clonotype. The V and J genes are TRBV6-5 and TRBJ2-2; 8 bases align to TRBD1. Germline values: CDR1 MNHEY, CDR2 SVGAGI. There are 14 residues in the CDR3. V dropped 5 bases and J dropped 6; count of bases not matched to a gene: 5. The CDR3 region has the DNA TGTGCCAGCAGTGCGCACAGGGGGGCCGGGGAGCTGTTTTTT. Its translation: CASSAHRGAGELFF.

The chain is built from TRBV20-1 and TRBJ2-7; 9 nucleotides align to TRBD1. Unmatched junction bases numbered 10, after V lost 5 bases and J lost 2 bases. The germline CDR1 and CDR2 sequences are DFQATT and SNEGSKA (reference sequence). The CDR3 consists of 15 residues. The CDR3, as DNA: TGCAGTGCTCCTACGTCCGGACAGGGGACCTACGAGCAGTACTTC. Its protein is CSAPTSGQGTYEQYF.

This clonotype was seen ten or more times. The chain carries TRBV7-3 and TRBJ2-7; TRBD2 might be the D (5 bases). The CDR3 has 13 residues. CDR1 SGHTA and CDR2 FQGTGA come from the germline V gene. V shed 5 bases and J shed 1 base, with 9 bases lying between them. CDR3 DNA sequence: TGTGCCAGCAGCCCCGGCGGGTCCTACGAGCAGTACTTC. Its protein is CASSPGGSYEQYF.

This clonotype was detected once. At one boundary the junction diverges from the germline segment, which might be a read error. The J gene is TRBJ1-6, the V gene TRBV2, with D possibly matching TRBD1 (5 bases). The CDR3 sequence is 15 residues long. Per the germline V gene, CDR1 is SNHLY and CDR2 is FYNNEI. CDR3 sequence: CASSLGGVRDSPPHF. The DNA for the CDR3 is TGTGCCAGCAGCTTGGGCGGGGTCAGGGATTCACCCCCCCACTTT. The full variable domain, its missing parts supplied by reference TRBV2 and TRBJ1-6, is EPEVTQTPSHQVTQMGQEVILRCVPISNHLYFYWYRQILGQKVEFLVSFYNNEISEKSEIFDDQFSVERPDGSNFTLKIRSTKLEDSAMYFCASSLGGVRDSPPHFGNGTRLTVT.

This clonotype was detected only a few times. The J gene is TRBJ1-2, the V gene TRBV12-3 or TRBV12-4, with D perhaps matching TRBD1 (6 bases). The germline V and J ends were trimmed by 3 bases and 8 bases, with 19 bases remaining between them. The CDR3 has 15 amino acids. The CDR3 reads CASSFSQQGLRGYTF. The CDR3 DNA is TGTGCCAGCAGTTTTTCGCAGCAGGGGCTCCGCGGCTACACCTTC.

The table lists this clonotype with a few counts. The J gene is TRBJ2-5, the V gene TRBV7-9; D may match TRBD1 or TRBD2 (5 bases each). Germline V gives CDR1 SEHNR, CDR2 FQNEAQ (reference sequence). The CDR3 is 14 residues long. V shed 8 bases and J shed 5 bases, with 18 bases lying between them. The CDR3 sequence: CASSPEGTQETQYF. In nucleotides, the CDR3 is TGTGCCAGCTCACCTGAGGGGACCCAGGAGACCCAGTACTTC.

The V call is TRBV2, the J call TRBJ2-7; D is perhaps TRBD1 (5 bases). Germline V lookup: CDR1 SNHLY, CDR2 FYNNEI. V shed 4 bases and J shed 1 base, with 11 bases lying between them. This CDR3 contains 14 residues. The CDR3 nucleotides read TGTGCCAGCAGTGCTAGGGGCAAATCCTACGAGCAGTACTTC. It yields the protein CASSARGKSYEQYF.

CDR3 DNA sequence: TGTGCCATCAGTGAACGGGGTGAAGCTTTCTTT. It translates to CAISERGEAFF. The chain links TRBV10-3 to TRBJ1-1; D unresolved. This CDR3 has 11 amino acids. CDR1 is ENHRY, CDR2 SYGVKD, per germline. V was cut by 3 bases and J by 7 bases, with 6 bases left in between.

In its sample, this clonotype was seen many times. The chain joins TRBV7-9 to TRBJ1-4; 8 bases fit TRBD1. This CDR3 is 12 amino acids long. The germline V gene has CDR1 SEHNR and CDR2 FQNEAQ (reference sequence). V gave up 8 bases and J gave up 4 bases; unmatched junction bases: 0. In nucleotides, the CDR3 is TGTGCCAGCGGACAGGGTAATGAAAAACTGTTTTTT. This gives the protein CASGQGNEKLFF.

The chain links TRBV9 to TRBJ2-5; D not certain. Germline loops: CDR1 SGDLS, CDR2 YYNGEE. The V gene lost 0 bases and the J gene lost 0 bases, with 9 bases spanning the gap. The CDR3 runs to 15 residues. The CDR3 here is CASSVVGGDQETQYF. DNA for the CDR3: TGTGCCAGCAGCGTAGTTGGTGGGGACCAAGAGACCCAGTACTTC.

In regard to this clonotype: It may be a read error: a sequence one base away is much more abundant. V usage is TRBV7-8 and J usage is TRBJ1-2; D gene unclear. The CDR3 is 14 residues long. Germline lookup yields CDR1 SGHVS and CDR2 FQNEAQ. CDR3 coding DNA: TGTGCCAGCAGCGTCTCCCGTGGGGAATATGGCCACACCTTC. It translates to CASSVSRGEYGHTF.

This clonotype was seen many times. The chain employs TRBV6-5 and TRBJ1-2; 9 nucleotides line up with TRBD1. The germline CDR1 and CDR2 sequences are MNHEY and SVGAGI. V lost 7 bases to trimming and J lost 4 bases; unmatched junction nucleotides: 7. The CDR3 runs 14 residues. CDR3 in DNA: TGTGCCAGCACCCCACAGGGGGCAAGCTATGGCTACACCTTC. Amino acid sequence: CASTPQGASYGYTF.

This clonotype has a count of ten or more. The CDR3 sequence: CASSLDGESNQPQHF. CDR3 nucleotide sequence: TGTGCCAGCAGTTTAGATGGGGAGAGCAATCAGCCCCAGCATTTT. V is TRBV12-3 or TRBV12-4 and J is TRBJ1-5; D is unclear. Trimming took off 1 base at V and 1 base at J, with 8 bases between the two ends. The CDR3 has 15 amino acids.

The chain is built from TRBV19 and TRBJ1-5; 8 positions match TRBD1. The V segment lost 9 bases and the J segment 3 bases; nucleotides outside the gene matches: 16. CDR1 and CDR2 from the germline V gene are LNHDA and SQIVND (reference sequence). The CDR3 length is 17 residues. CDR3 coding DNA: TGTGCCAGCTCACCAGGAGTAGGACAGGGATACAATCAGCCCCAGCATTTT. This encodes CASSPGVGQGYNQPQHF.

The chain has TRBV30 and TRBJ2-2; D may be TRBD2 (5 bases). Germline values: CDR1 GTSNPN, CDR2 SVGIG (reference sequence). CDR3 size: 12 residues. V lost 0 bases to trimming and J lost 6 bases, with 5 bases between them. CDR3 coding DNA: TGTGCCTGGAGTGTGCGGGCCGGGGAGCTGTTTTTT. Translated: CAWSVRAGELFF. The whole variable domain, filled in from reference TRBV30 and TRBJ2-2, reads SQTIHQWPATLVQPVGSPLSLECTVEGTSNPNLYWYRQAAGRGLQLLFYSVGIGQISSEVPQNLSASRPQDRQFILSSKKLLLSDSGFYLCAWSVRAGELFFGEGSRLTVL.

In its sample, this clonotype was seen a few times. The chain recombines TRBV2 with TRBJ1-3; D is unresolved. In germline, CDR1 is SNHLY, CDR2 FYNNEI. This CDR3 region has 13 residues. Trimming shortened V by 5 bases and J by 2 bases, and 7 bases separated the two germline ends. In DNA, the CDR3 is TGTGCCAGCAGTTTAGTGGCTGGAAACACCATATATTTT. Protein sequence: CASSLVAGNTIYF.

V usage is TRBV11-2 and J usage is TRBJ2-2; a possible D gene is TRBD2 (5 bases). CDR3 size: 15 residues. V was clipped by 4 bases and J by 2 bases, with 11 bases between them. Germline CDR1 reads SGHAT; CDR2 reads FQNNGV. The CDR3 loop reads CASSSIRGNTGELFF. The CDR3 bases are TGTGCCAGCAGCTCCATACGGGGAAACACCGGGGAGCTGTTTTTT.

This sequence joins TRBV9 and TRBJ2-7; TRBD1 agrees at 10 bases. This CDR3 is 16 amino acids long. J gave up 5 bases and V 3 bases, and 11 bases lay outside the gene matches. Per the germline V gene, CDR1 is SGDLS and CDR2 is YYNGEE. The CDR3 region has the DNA TGTGCCAGCAGCGCCGGATCCGGGACAGGGGACCACGAGCAGTACTTC. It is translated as CASSAGSGTGDHEQYF.

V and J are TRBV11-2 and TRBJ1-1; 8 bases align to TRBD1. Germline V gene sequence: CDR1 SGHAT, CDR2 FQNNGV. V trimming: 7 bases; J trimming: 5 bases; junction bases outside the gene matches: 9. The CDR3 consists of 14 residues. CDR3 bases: TGTGCCAGCAAGAAAGGACAGGGAAGGACTGAAGCTTTCTTT. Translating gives CASKKGQGRTEAFF.

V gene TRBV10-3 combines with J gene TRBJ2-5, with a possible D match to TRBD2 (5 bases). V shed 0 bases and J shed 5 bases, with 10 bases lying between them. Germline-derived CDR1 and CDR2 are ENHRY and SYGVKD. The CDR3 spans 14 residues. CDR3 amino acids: CAISESAPGETQYF. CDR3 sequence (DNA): TGTGCCATCAGTGAGTCGGCCCCGGGGGAGACCCAGTACTTC.